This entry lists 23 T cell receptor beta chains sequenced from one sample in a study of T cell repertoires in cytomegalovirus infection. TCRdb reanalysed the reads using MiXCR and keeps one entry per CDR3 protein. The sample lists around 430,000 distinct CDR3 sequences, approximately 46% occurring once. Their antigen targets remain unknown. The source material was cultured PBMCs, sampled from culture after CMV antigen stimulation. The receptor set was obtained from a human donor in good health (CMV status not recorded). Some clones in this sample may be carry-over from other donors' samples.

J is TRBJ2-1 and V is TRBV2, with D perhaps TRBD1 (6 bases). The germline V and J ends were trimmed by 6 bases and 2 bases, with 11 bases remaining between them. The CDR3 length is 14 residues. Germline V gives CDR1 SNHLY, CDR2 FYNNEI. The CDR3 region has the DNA TGTGCCAGCAGCGGTAGGACAGCCTACAATGAGCAGTTCTTC. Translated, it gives CASSGRTAYNEQFF.

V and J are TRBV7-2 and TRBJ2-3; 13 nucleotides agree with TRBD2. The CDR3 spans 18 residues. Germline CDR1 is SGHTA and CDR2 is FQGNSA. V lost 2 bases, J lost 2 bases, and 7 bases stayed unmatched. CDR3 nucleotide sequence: TGTGCCAGCAGCTTACGGACTAGCGGGGGCATCTACACAGATACGCAGTATTTT. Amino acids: CASSLRTSGGIYTDTQYF. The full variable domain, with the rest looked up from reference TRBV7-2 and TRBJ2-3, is GAGVSQSPSNKVTEKGKDVELRCDPISGHTALYWYRQSLGQGLEFLIYFQGNSAPDKSGLPSDRFSAERTGGSVSTLTIQRTQQEDSAVYLCASSLRTSGGIYTDTQYFGPGTRLTVL.

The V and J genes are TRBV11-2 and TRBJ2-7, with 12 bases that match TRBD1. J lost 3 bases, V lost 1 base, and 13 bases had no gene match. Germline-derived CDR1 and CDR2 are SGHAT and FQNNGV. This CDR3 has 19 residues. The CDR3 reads CASSLVGGTGGVRGYEQYF. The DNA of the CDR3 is TGTGCCAGCAGCTTAGTAGGCGGGACAGGGGGCGTAAGGGGCTACGAGCAGTACTTC.

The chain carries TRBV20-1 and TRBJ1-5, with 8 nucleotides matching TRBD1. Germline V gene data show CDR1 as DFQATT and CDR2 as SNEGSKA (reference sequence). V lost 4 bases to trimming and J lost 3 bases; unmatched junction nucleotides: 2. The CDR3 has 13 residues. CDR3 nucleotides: TGCAGTGCTACGACAGGGGCCAATCAGCCCCAGCATTTT. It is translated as CSATTGANQPQHF.

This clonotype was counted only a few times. CDR3 sequence (DNA): TGTGCCAGCAGCATGGGACTCGCAAGGACCCAGTACTTC. Translating it yields CASSMGLARTQYF. The J gene is TRBJ2-5, the V gene TRBV7-2; tentatively, D is TRBD2 (6 bases). CDR3 size: 13 residues. Trimming shortened V by 5 bases and J by 7 bases, and 14 bases separated the two germline ends. Germline CDR1 SGHTA, CDR2 FQGNSA.

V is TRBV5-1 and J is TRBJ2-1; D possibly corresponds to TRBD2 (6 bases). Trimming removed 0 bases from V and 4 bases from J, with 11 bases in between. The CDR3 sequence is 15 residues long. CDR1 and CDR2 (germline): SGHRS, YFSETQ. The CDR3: CASSLVVAEYNEQFF. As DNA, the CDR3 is TGCGCCAGCAGCTTGGTAGTAGCGGAATACAATGAGCAGTTCTTC. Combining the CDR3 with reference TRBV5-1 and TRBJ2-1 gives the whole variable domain KAGVTQTPRYLIKTRGQQVTLSCSPISGHRSVSWYQQTPGQGLQFLFEYFSETQRNKGNFPGRFSGRQFSNSRSEMNVSTLELGDSALYLCASSLVVAEYNEQFFGPGTRLTVL.

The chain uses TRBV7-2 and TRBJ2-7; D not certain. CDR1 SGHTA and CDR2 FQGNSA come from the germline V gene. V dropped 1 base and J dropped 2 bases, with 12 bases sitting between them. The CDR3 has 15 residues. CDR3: CASSLGGHTTYEQYF. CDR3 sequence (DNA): TGTGCCAGCAGCTTAGGGGGTCATACTACCTACGAGCAGTACTTC. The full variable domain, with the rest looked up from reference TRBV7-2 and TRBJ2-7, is GAGVSQSPSNKVTEKGKDVELRCDPISGHTALYWYRQSLGQGLEFLIYFQGNSAPDKSGLPSDRFSAERTGGSVSTLTIQRTQQEDSAVYLCASSLGGHTTYEQYFGPGTRLTVT.

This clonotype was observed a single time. The CDR3, as DNA: TGTGCCAGCAGCCCTGGAAGGGGGGCTGAAGCTTTCTTT. Amino acid sequence: CASSPGRGAEAFF. The chain carries TRBV7-8 and TRBJ1-1, with D perhaps matching TRBD1 (6 bases). This CDR3 spans 13 amino acids. Trimming removed 5 bases from V and 6 bases from J, with 13 bases in between. The germline V gene has CDR1 SGHVS and CDR2 FQNEAQ. Supplemented by reference TRBV7-8 and TRBJ1-1, the full variable domain reads GAGVSQSPRYKVAKRGQDVALRCDPISGHVSLFWYQQALGQGPEFLTYFQNEAQLDKSGLPSDRFFAERPEGSVSTLKIQRTQQEDSAVYLCASSPGRGAEAFFGQGTRLTVV.

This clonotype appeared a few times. The CDR3 region is CASSPGQGGEAFF. CDR3 nucleotides: TGTGCCAGCAGCCCCGGGCAGGGCGGAGAAGCTTTCTTT. The chain joins TRBV7-2 to TRBJ1-1; D may be TRBD1 (5 bases). Per germline, CDR1 SGHTA and CDR2 FQGNSA. The length of the CDR3 is 13 residues. V was clipped by 5 bases and J by 8 bases, with 15 bases between them. The whole variable domain, remainder taken from reference TRBV7-2 and TRBJ1-1, is GAGVSQSPSNKVTEKGKDVELRCDPISGHTALYWYRQSLGQGLEFLIYFQGNSAPDKSGLPSDRFSAERTGGSVSTLTIQRTQQEDSAVYLCASSPGQGGEAFFGQGTRLTVV.

CDR3 protein: CASSDSTNTDTQYF. For the CDR3, the DNA is TGTGCCAGCAGTGACTCGACTAACACAGATACGCAGTATTTT. The chain recombines TRBV2 with TRBJ2-3, with a tentative D call TRBD2 (5 bases). CDR1 and CDR2 (germline): SNHLY, FYNNEI. V gave up 3 bases and J gave up 2 bases, with 9 bases separating them. The CDR3 is 14 amino acids.

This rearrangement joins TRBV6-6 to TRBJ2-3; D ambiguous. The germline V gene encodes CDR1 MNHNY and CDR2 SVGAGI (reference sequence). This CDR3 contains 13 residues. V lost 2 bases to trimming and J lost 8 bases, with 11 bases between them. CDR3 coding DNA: TGTGCCAGCAGTTACCGGCCAGAGAGTACGCAGTATTTT. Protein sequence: CASSYRPESTQYF.

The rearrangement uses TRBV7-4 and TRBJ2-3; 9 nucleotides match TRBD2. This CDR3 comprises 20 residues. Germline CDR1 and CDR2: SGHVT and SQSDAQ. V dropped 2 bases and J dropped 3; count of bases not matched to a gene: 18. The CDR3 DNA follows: TGTGCCAGCAGCTTAAAGGACCTGGGCCTAGCGGGATCCGGTACAGATACGCAGTATTTT. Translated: CASSLKDLGLAGSGTDTQYF.

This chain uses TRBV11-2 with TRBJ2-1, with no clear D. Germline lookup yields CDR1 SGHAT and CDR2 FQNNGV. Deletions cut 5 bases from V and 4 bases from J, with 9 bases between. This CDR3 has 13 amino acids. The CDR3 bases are TGTGCCAGCAGCCGGTTGGGTTACAATGAGCAGTTCTTC. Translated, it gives CASSRLGYNEQFF.

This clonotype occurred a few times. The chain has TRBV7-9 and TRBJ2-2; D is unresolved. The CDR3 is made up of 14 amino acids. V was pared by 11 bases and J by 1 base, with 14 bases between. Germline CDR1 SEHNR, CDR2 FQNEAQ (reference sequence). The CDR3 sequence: CAGNVGGNTGELFF. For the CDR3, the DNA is TGTGCCGGGAACGTCGGCGGGAACACCGGGGAGCTGTTTTTT.

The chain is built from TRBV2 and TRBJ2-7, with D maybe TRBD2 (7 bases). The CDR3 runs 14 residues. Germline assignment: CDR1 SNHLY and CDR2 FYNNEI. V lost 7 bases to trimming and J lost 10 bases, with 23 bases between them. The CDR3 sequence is CASNRGGGLPGQYF. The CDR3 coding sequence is TGTGCCAGCAATCGTGGGGGGGGGCTACCGGGCCAGTACTTC.

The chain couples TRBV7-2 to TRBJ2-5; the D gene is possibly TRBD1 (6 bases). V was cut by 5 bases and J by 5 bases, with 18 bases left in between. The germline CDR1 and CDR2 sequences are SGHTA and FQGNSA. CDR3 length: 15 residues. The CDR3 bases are TGTGCCAGCAGCCCATCGCGAGTTAGGGGGGAGACCCAGTACTTC. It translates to CASSPSRVRGETQYF.

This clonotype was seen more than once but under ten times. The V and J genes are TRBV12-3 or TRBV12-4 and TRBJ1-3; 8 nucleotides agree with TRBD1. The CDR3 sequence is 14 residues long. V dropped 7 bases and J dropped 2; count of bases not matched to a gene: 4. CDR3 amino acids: CASNNRGTGNTIYF. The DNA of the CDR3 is TGTGCCAGCAACAACAGGGGGACTGGAAACACCATATATTTT.

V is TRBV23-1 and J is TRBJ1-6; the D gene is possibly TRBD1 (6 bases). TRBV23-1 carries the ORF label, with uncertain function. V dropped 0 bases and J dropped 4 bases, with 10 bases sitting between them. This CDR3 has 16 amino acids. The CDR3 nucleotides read TGCGCCAGCAGTCAATCCTCAGGGGAATATAATTCACCCCTCCACTTT. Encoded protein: CASSQSSGEYNSPLHF.

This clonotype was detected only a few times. CDR3 in DNA: TGTGCCAGCCACCCGGGCTACTCTGGAAACACCATATATTTT. This gives the protein CASHPGYSGNTIYF. The rearrangement links TRBV19 to TRBJ1-3, with D uncertain. The CDR3 contains 14 residues. V dropped 9 bases and J dropped 0 bases, with 12 bases sitting between them. Per germline, CDR1 LNHDA and CDR2 SQIVND (reference sequence).

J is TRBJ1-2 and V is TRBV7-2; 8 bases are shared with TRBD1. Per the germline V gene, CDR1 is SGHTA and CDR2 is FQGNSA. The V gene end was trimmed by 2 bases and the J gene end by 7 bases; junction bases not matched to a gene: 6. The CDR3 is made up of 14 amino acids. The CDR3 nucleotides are TGTGCCAGCAGCTTAAACGGAGACAGGGGTGGCTACACCTTC. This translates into CASSLNGDRGGYTF.

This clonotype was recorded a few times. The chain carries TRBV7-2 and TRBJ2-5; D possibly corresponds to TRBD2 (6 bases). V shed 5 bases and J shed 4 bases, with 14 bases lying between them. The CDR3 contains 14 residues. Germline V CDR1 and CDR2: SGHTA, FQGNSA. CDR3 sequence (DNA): TGTGCCAGCAGCCCCGGGGCGGGGCGAGAGACCCAGTACTTC. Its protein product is CASSPGAGRETQYF. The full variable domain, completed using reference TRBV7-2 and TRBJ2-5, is GAGVSQSPSNKVTEKGKDVELRCDPISGHTALYWYRQSLGQGLEFLIYFQGNSAPDKSGLPSDRFSAERTGGSVSTLTIQRTQQEDSAVYLCASSPGAGRETQYFGPGTRLLVL.

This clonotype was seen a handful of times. CDR3 amino acids: CASSEGFSYNEQFF. CDR3 nucleotides: TGTGCCAGTAGTGAGGGTTTCTCCTACAATGAGCAGTTCTTC. The chain links TRBV19 to TRBJ2-1, with D perhaps TRBD2 (5 bases). CDR1 is LNHDA, CDR2 SQIVND, per germline (reference sequence). Deletions cut 5 bases from V and 0 bases from J, with 8 bases between. The CDR3 totals 14 residues.

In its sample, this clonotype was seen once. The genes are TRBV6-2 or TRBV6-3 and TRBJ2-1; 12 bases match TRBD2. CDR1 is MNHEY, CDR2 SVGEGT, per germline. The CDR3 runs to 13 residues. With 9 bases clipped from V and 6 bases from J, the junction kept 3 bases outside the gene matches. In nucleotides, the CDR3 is TGTGCCAGGACTAGCGGGAGTAGCAATGAGCAGTTCTTC. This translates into CARTSGSSNEQFF.